The 25 T cell receptor beta chains in this list originate from one sample, sequenced in a study of blood T cell repertoires in COVID-19. Produced via immunoSEQ multiplex PCR; TCRdb's table is partial and in-frame only. This sample yields 130,000 to 150,000 clones, of which less than 85% are seen a single time; roughly 6.5% belongs to the top ten. Sequencing was carried out using peripheral blood. The receptors shown here come from a human donor in a cohort sampled during active COVID-19.

The chain has TRBV12-5 and TRBJ2-2, with 7 positions matching TRBD1. V shed 6 bases and J 1 base; nucleotides not matched to a gene: 5. The CDR3 consists of 15 residues. Germline V gene lookup returns CDR1 LGHNT and CDR2 FRNRAP. The CDR3 bases are TGTGCTAGTGGATCGGGACAGTTGAACACCGGGGAGCTGTTTTTT. Its protein is CASGSGQLNTGELFF. Based on the CDR3 plus reference TRBV12-5 and TRBJ2-2, the full variable domain is DARVTQTPRHKVTEMGQEVTMRCQPILGHNTVFWYRQTMMQGLELLAYFRNRAPLDDSGMPKDRFSAEMPDATLATLKIQPSEPRDSAVYFCASGSGQLNTGELFFGEGSRLTVL.

The V gene is TRBV5-5, the J gene TRBJ2-7, with 11 positions matching TRBD1. V lost 0 bases, J lost 5 bases, and 1 base stayed unmatched. CDR3 size: 14 residues. Germline assignment: CDR1 SGHKS and CDR2 YYEKEE (reference sequence). Here the CDR3 reads CASSLGTGGHEQYF. In nucleotides, the CDR3 is TGTGCCAGCAGCTTGGGGACAGGGGGCCACGAGCAGTACTTC.

In this sample, this clone turned up once. This chain joins TRBV6-5 and TRBJ2-6; 9 bases align to TRBD2. The CDR3 is made up of 14 amino acids. Unmatched junction bases numbered 3, after V lost 8 bases and J lost 4 bases. Germline V gene data show CDR1 as MNHEY and CDR2 as SVGAGI. CDR3 residues: CASGGREGANVLTF. For the CDR3, the DNA is TGTGCCAGCGGCGGGAGGGAGGGGGCCAACGTCCTGACTTTC.

This chain uses TRBV18 with TRBJ1-1, with D uncertain. This CDR3 is 16 amino acids long. Germline V gene lookup returns CDR1 KGHSH and CDR2 LQKENI. V was clipped by 3 bases and J by 0 bases, with 14 bases between them. CDR3 residues: CASSPELSFVNTEAFF. The CDR3 coding sequence is TGTGCCAGCTCACCCGAATTAAGCTTTGTGAACACTGAAGCTTTCTTT.

The chain uses TRBV7-9 and TRBJ2-3; TRBD2 matches at 10 bases. This CDR3 spans 16 amino acids. The ends lost 7 bases at V and 5 bases at J; junction bases unmatched: 12. Germline CDR1 SEHNR, CDR2 FQNEAQ (reference sequence). The CDR3 bases are TGTGCCAGCAATCCGGGGGCTAGCGGGGGAGGAGATACGCAGTATTTT. The encoded protein is CASNPGASGGGDTQYF. Using reference TRBV7-9 and TRBJ2-3 for the parts outside the CDR3, the full variable domain is DTGVSQNPRHKITKRGQNVTFRCDPISEHNRLYWYRQTLGQGPEFLTYFQNEAQLEKSRLLSDRFSAERPKGSFSTLEIQRTEQGDSAMYLCASNPGASGGGDTQYFGPGTRLTVL.

The chain is built from TRBV7-9 and TRBJ1-6, with TRBD1 matching over 7 bases. The CDR3 consists of 14 residues. V trimming: 5 bases; J trimming: 8 bases; junction bases outside the gene matches: 6. Germline lookup yields CDR1 SEHNR and CDR2 FQNEAQ (reference sequence). CDR3 nucleotide sequence: TGTGCCAGCAGCAACACAGGGGAAGATTCACCCCTCCACTTT. Translated: CASSNTGEDSPLHF.

The genes are TRBV11-2 and TRBJ2-1; 9 bases fit TRBD2. The CDR3 is made up of 15 amino acids. After removal of 4 bases from V and 10 bases from J, the junction contained 11 bases not matched to a gene. Germline V gene data show CDR1 as SGHAT and CDR2 as FQNNGV. The chain's CDR3 is CASSSERGARGEQFF. The CDR3 DNA reads as TGTGCCAGCAGCTCCGAGCGGGGGGCTAGAGGGGAGCAGTTCTTC.

The genes are TRBV7-3 and TRBJ2-1; D is possibly TRBD2 (6 bases). Germline V CDR1 and CDR2: SGHTA, FQGTGA. CDR3 length equals 16 residues. The V end was cut by 2 bases, the J end by 2 bases, with 13 bases between. DNA of the CDR3: TGTGCCAGCAGCTTATTGGCCGCGGGGCCCTACAATGAGCAGTTCTTC. Amino acids: CASSLLAAGPYNEQFF.

The rearrangement joins TRBV27 to TRBJ2-7, with 8 bases identical to TRBD1. V gave up 3 bases and J gave up 3 bases; unmatched junction bases: 7. CDR3 size: 15 residues. Per germline, CDR1 MNHEY and CDR2 SMNVEV (reference sequence). The DNA of the CDR3 is TGTGCCAGCAGTTTCGGGACAGGTAGACACTACGAGCAGTACTTC. Translation gives CASSFGTGRHYEQYF.

This chain's CDR3 is CASSVQGQPSYNEQFF. CDR3 sequence (DNA): TGCGCCAGCAGCGTGCAGGGCCAACCCTCCTACAATGAGCAGTTCTTC. The chain combines TRBV5-1 with TRBJ2-1; tentatively, D is TRBD1 (5 bases). CDR3 size: 16 residues. Germline V lookup: CDR1 SGHRS, CDR2 YFSETQ. Trimming shortened V by 4 bases and J by 0 bases, and 14 bases separated the two germline ends.

In nucleotides, the CDR3 is TGTGCCAGCAGCCCTTTGGCGGGGAAGACCTACGAGCAGTACTTC. This sequence encodes CASSPLAGKTYEQYF. This chain connects TRBV7-3 to TRBJ2-7, with a possible D match to TRBD2 (6 bases). The CDR3 has 15 residues. Germline CDR1 is SGHTA and CDR2 is FQGTGA. V lost 5 bases and J lost 2, with 16 bases in between. The full variable domain, rest sourced from reference TRBV7-3 and TRBJ2-7, is GAGVSQTPSNKVTEKGKYVELRCDPISGHTALYWYRQSLGQGPEFLIYFQGTGAADDSGLPNDRFFAVRPEGSVSTLKIQRTERGDSAVYLCASSPLAGKTYEQYFGPGTRLTVT.

The chain carries TRBV2 and TRBJ2-2, with D tentatively TRBD2 (5 bases). Germline V gives CDR1 SNHLY, CDR2 FYNNEI. This CDR3 is 14 amino acids long. Trimming took 5 bases from V and 0 from J, leaving 7 bases between them. CDR3 in DNA: TGTGCCAGCAGTCTAGCATCGAACACCGGGGAGCTGTTTTTT. As protein: CASSLASNTGELFF.

The chain uses TRBV7-9 and TRBJ2-3; D possibly corresponds to TRBD2 (5 bases). CDR3 length equals 14 residues. Germline V gene sequence: CDR1 SEHNR, CDR2 FQNEAQ (reference sequence). The ends were cut back, 1 base at V and 6 bases at J, with 11 bases in the middle. Here the CDR3 reads CASSLGVARDTQYF. CDR3 nucleotide sequence: TGTGCCAGCAGCTTAGGAGTAGCGAGGGATACGCAGTATTTT. Full variable domain (rest looked up from reference TRBV7-9 and TRBJ2-3): DTGVSQNPRHKITKRGQNVTFRCDPISEHNRLYWYRQTLGQGPEFLTYFQNEAQLEKSRLLSDRFSAERPKGSFSTLEIQRTEQGDSAMYLCASSLGVARDTQYFGPGTRLTVL.

The V and J genes are TRBV7-2 and TRBJ2-3; 11 positions agree with TRBD2. The trim removed 3 bases at V and 5 bases at J, leaving 10 bases unmatched. There are 17 residues in the CDR3. Germline loops: CDR1 SGHTA, CDR2 FQGNSA. The CDR3 sequence: CASSLGLAGGPQDTQYF. CDR3 bases: TGTGCCAGCAGCTTGGGCCTAGCGGGGGGCCCCCAAGATACGCAGTATTTT.

The chain uses TRBV18 and TRBJ2-1, with 11 nucleotides matching TRBD2. The CDR3 covers 17 residues. Germline V CDR1 and CDR2: KGHSH, LQKENI. Trimming at V came to 1 base and at J to 7 bases, leaving 9 bases not matched to a gene. The CDR3 protein is CASSPRPSGGSSNEQFF. Written as DNA, the CDR3 is TGTGCCAGCTCACCACGACCTAGCGGGGGGAGTAGTAATGAGCAGTTCTTC.

This clone showed up just once. The V and J genes are TRBV28 and TRBJ1-5; D is unresolved. V was pared by 6 bases and J by 4 bases, with 16 bases between. CDR3 size: 15 residues. Germline V gene lookup returns CDR1 MDHEN and CDR2 SYDVKM. DNA for the CDR3: TGTGCCAGCAGACCTTCCCTCGGAGGTAATCAGCCCCAGCATTTT. This gives the protein CASRPSLGGNQPQHF.

The chain recombines TRBV4-3 with TRBJ2-7; possibly TRBD1 for D (5 bases). The germline CDR1 and CDR2 sequences are LGHNA and YSLEER. The CDR3 is made up of 14 amino acids. V lost 2 bases to trimming and J lost 2 bases, with 10 bases between them. The CDR3 DNA sequence: TGCGCCAGCAGCCAAAGTCACAGGACCTACGAGCAGTACTTC. It codes for CASSQSHRTYEQYF.

This chain links TRBV19 with TRBJ1-5; D is uncertain. Germline loops: CDR1 LNHDA, CDR2 SQIVND (reference sequence). CDR3 length: 13 residues. Between the trimmed V and J ends, which lost 7 bases and 6 bases, there was a span of 13 bases. CDR3 bases: TGTGCCAGTACTGAGGCGGCGGGTCAGCCCCAGCATTTT. Its protein is CASTEAAGQPQHF.

The chain uses TRBV5-4 and TRBJ1-1; D call uncertain. Germline-derived CDR1 and CDR2 are SGHNT and YYREEE (reference sequence). V dropped 0 bases and J dropped 6 bases, with 9 bases sitting between them. The CDR3 totals 13 residues. The DNA of the CDR3 is TGTGCCAGCAGCTTGGCTGGAGGAGCTGAAGCTTTCTTT. The encoded protein is CASSLAGGAEAFF.

The chain recombines TRBV12-5 with TRBJ2-5; 10 bases are a match to TRBD2. Germline loops: CDR1 LGHNT, CDR2 FRNRAP. The CDR3 is made up of 15 amino acids. V was pared by 5 bases and J by 5 bases, with 8 bases of the junction left unmatched. CDR3 protein: CASGPPSGGWETQYF. CDR3 nucleotides: TGTGCTAGTGGTCCCCCTAGCGGGGGTTGGGAGACCCAGTACTTC.

The chain carries TRBV19 and TRBJ2-3, with 11 bases aligning to TRBD2. Per the germline V gene, CDR1 is LNHDA and CDR2 is SQIVND (reference sequence). J lost 2 bases, V lost 5 bases, and 9 bases had no gene match. This CDR3 has 17 residues. The chain's CDR3 is CASSGSSGGQSTDTQYF. Here the CDR3 DNA reads TGTGCCAGTAGTGGGTCTAGCGGGGGGCAGTCCACAGATACGCAGTATTTT.

The chain is built from TRBV5-1 and TRBJ2-5, with TRBD2 identical over 12 bases. Germline V lookup: CDR1 SGHRS, CDR2 YFSETQ. V shed 0 bases and J 5 bases; nucleotides not matched to a gene: 2. The CDR3 is made up of 15 amino acids. The DNA for the CDR3 is TGCGCCAGCAGCTTGGATGGGACTAGCGGGGAGACCCAGTACTTC. As protein: CASSLDGTSGETQYF.

V usage is TRBV5-5 and J usage is TRBJ1-5, with TRBD1 identical over 8 bases. V lost 1 base, J lost 0 bases, and 9 bases stayed unmatched. CDR1 and CDR2 from the germline V gene are SGHKS and YYEKEE (reference sequence). CDR3 length: 18 residues. CDR3: CASSLSGTGAYSNQPQHF. CDR3 nucleotides: TGTGCCAGCAGCTTGAGCGGGACAGGAGCCTATAGCAATCAGCCCCAGCATTTT.

This chain's CDR3 is CASSPSMGRSSYEQYF. CDR3 in DNA: TGTGCCAGCAGCCCGTCCATGGGGAGAAGCTCCTACGAGCAGTACTTC. The chain employs TRBV11-1 and TRBJ2-7; a possible D gene is TRBD2 (5 bases). The CDR3 sequence is 16 residues long. V was cut by 5 bases and J by 0 bases, with 17 bases left in between. Germline V lookup: CDR1 SGHAT, CDR2 FQDESV (reference sequence).

J is TRBJ1-6 and V is TRBV12-3 or TRBV12-4; a weak D match, TRBD1 (6 bases). Trimming stripped 8 bases from V and 8 bases from J, with 10 bases between. The CDR3 length is 12 residues. The CDR3 is CASSRGYSPLHF. The CDR3 coding sequence is TGTGCCAGCTCAAGGGGGTATTCACCCCTCCACTTT.